The next 24 T cell receptor beta chains were all read from a single sample in a study of T cells in women clearing cervical HPV infection. Here immunoSEQ multiplex PCR was the method, and the copy in TCRdb shows in-frame clones only, minus some. Here the sample table reports some 41,000 clones. Material for sequencing was blood buffy coat. These receptors came from a woman aged 18-70 years with a cervical HPV16 infection that either progressed to CIN3+ or cleared (not recorded which).

This clone is medium-sized by frequency. The read stops 3 residues short of the end of the CDR3; the missing end is completed from the germline J gene. The chain is built from TRBV2 and TRBJ2-4, with 8 bases lining up with TRBD2. The CDR3 length is 15 residues. Losses at the gene ends were 5 bases for V and 1 base for J; bases not matched to a gene: 4. Germline-derived CDR1 and CDR2 are SNHLY and FYNNEI. The CDR3 spells CASSSGSGAKNIQYF. Incomplete CDR3 DNA: TGTGCCAGCAGTAGCGGGAGTGGGGCCAAAAACATT.

Regarding this clone: The DNA ends 3 residues before the CDR3 does, and the rest of the CDR3 is filled in from the germline J gene. The chain recombines TRBV7-2 with TRBJ2-7; D is undetermined. The CDR3 spans 12 residues. V lost 5 bases and J 2 bases, leaving 7 bases between the germline ends. Looked up from germline, CDR1 is SGHTA and CDR2 is FQGNSA. This chain's CDR3 is CASSASTYEQYF. Partial CDR3 DNA: TGTGCCAGCAGCGCCTCTACCTACGAG. Based on the CDR3 plus reference TRBV7-2 and TRBJ2-7, the full variable domain is GAGVSQSPSNKVTEKGKDVELRCDPISGHTALYWYRQSLGQGLEFLIYFQGNSAPDKSGLPSDRFSAERTGGSVSTLTIQRTQQEDSAVYLCASSASTYEQYFGPGTRLTVT.

The DNA read from the CDR3 is TGTGCCAGCAGTAACGCCGGGACAGGGAATGGC. The encoded protein is CASSNAGTGNG. The CDR3, in full, reads CASSNAGTGNGYTF. The V and J genes are TRBV2 and TRBJ1-2, with 9 bases matching TRBD1. Coverage ceases 3 residues before the CDR3 finishes, and the germline J gene fills in the end. From germline, CDR1 is SNHLY and CDR2 FYNNEI. The CDR3 runs 14 residues. V lost 5 bases and J lost 6; bases outside the gene matches: 7.

Notes on this clone: The CDR3 end falls 3 residues outside the read, so it is completed with the germline J gene. The J gene is TRBJ1-2, the V gene TRBV7-9; D is uncertain. In germline, CDR1 is SEHNR, CDR2 FQNEAQ (reference sequence). There are 13 residues in the CDR3. This CDR3 is CASSLAPSHDYTF. CDR3 DNA, as far as it was read: TGTGCCAGCAGCTTAGCCCCGAGCCACGAC.

About this clone itself: The read stops 3 residues short of the end of the CDR3; the missing end is completed from the germline J gene. This chain connects TRBV20-1 to TRBJ2-5; a weak D match, TRBD1 (6 bases). Trimming stripped 1 base from V and 1 base from J, with 13 bases between. Germline CDR1 is DFQATT and CDR2 is SNEGSKA (reference sequence). The CDR3 extends over 15 amino acids. Here the CDR3 reads CSARGETGLQETQYF. The CDR3 DNA, read in part, is TGCAGTGCTAGAGGGGAGACAGGCCTCCAAGAGACC.

On this clone itself: The read ends 3 residues before the CDR3 terminus; that terminus is restored from the germline J gene. J is TRBJ1-2 and V is TRBV29-1; D remains ambiguous. The CDR3 sequence is 12 residues long. From germline, CDR1 is SQVTM and CDR2 ANQGSEA. The DNA read from the CDR3 is TGCAGCGTTGTCCCTGTGAGGCATGAC. Translation gives CSVVPVRHD. The complete CDR3 reads CSVVPVRHDYTF. Full variable domain (remainder filled in from reference TRBV29-1 and TRBJ1-2): SAVISQKPSRDICQRGTSLTIQCQVDSQVTMMFWYRQQPGQSLTLIATANQGSEATYESGFVIDKFPISRPNLTFSTLTVSNMSPEDSSIYLCSVVPVRHDYTFGSGTRLTVV.

In regard to this clone: Read coverage stops 3 residues before the CDR3 terminus; the germline J gene supplies the remainder. The gene calls are TRBV30 and TRBJ2-3, with 7 bases aligning to TRBD1. CDR3 length: 17 amino acids. Germline V lookup: CDR1 GTSNPN, CDR2 SVGIG (reference sequence). J gave up 1 base and V 4 bases, and 14 bases lay outside the gene matches. The CDR3 bases that were read are TGTGCCTGGACCTGGGACAGATGGAACACAGGCACAGATACG. The encoded protein is CAWTWDRWNTGTDT. The CDR3 as a whole reads CAWTWDRWNTGTDTQYF. Full variable domain (outside the CDR3, taken from reference TRBV30 and TRBJ2-3): SQTIHQWPATLVQPVGSPLSLECTVEGTSNPNLYWYRQAAGRGLQLLFYSVGIGQISSEVPQNLSASRPQDRQFILSSKKLLLSDSGFYLCAWTWDRWNTGTDTQYFGPGTRLTVL.

Worth noting for this clone: The DNA ends 3 residues before the CDR3 does, and the rest of the CDR3 is filled in from the germline J gene. V and J are TRBV19 and TRBJ2-2; a weak D match, TRBD1 (5 bases). This CDR3 contains 16 residues. From germline, CDR1 is LNHDA and CDR2 SQIVND (reference sequence). The V gene lost 5 bases and the J gene lost 0 bases, with 13 bases spanning the gap. This CDR3 reads CASSLRQLSNTGELFF. The DNA read from the CDR3 is TGTGCCAGTAGTCTCCGACAGCTCTCGAACACCGGGGAG.

As regards this clone: The missing CDR3 end, 3 residues past where the read stops, is filled in from the germline J gene. The rearrangement joins TRBV11-2 to TRBJ1-1, with a possible D match to TRBD1 (5 bases). Trimming took 3 bases from V and 5 from J, leaving 13 bases between them. Germline CDR1 is SGHAT and CDR2 is FQNNGV. The CDR3 contains 14 residues. CDR3 bases read: TGTGCCAGCAGCTTCCAACAGGTAACTACTGAA. It translates to CASSFQQVTTE. The full-length CDR3 reads as CASSFQQVTTEAFF.

A note on this clone: The CDR3 goes on 3 residues after the read ends, and that part is filled in from the germline J gene. The chain has TRBV18 and TRBJ2-2; 13 positions match TRBD2. Losses at the gene ends were 6 bases for V and 4 bases for J; bases not matched to a gene: 11. Germline V gene sequence: CDR1 KGHSH, CDR2 LQKENI. The CDR3 consists of 18 residues. The sequenced part of the CDR3 DNA is TGTGCCAGCTCCCCCGGACTAGCGGGAGTACGGGGCACCGGGGAG. Amino acids: CASSPGLAGVRGTGE. The full CDR3 protein is CASSPGLAGVRGTGELFF.

A word on this clone: The read ends 3 residues early relative to the CDR3; the germline J gene fills the gap. The chain carries TRBV30 and TRBJ1-1; D unclear. The CDR3 consists of 12 residues. The germline V gene encodes CDR1 GTSNPN and CDR2 SVGIG (reference sequence). The sequenced part of the CDR3 DNA is TGTGCCTGGAAGGAGGGCTCCGCCAAA. It encodes CAWKEGSAK. The full-length CDR3 reads as CAWKEGSAKAFF.

About this clone itself: The read is 3 residues too short to cover the CDR3 end, so that end is filled in from the germline J gene. The chain links TRBV20-1 to TRBJ1-1; D not resolved. Germline CDR1 DFQATT, CDR2 SNEGSKA (reference sequence). The V end was cut by 3 bases, the J end by 0 bases, with 11 bases between. There are 14 residues in the CDR3. The CDR3 DNA, read in part, is TGCAGTGCTAGTGGCCGAACTATGAACACTGAA. Translation gives CSASGRTMNTE. The whole CDR3 region reads CSASGRTMNTEAFF.

As regards this clone: One end of the junction varies from germline; a read error may be responsible. The CDR3 end is not reached by the read, which stops 3 residues before it; the germline J gene fills it in. At the DNA level, this CDR3 is encoded by other sequences in the same sample as well. The gene calls are TRBV5-1 and TRBJ1-3, with D possibly matching TRBD1 (5 bases). CDR1 and CDR2 from the germline V gene are SGHRS and YFSETQ. This CDR3 spans 14 amino acids. The CDR3 sequence is CASSLQGGGNTIYF. The part of the CDR3 DNA that was read is TGCGCCAGCAGCTTGCAGGGTGGTGGAAACACA.

Incomplete CDR3 DNA: TGCGCCAGCAGCGATCAGACAGGGTTTGCAGATACG. This codes for CASSDQTGFADT. The entire CDR3 reads CASSDQTGFADTQYF. The J gene is TRBJ2-3, the V gene TRBV5-1, with TRBD1 matching over 7 bases. The sequence runs out 3 residues before the end of the CDR3; the remainder is reconstructed from the germline J gene. Germline assignment: CDR1 SGHRS and CDR2 YFSETQ. This CDR3 is built from 15 residues. V was clipped by 4 bases and J by 4 bases; unmatched bases: 9.

A word on this clone: The read terminates 3 residues before the CDR3 end, so the remaining end is supplied by the germline J gene. The chain combines TRBV6-2 or TRBV6-3 with TRBJ2-5; D perhaps matches TRBD2 (5 bases). The CDR3 is made up of 15 amino acids. V shed 2 bases and J shed 2 bases, with 12 bases lying between them. Germline CDR1 MNHEY, CDR2 SVGEGT. CDR3 DNA (partial): TGTGCCAGCAGTTACGGAGGAGTCAGGCAAGAGACC. Its translation is CASSYGGVRQET. The complete CDR3 reads CASSYGGVRQETQYF.

As for this clone: The read terminates 3 residues before the CDR3 end, so the remaining end is supplied by the germline J gene. This chain links TRBV20-1 with TRBJ1-2, with D possibly matching TRBD1 (5 bases). CDR1 is DFQATT and CDR2 is SNEGSKA in the germline V gene (reference sequence). The CDR3 consists of 15 residues. With 1 base removed from V and 6 bases from J, the gap between germline ends came to 18 bases. Incomplete CDR3 DNA: TGCAGTGCTAGAGCCGACGTGGGGCAGGCTCATGGC. Translated, it gives CSARADVGQAHG. The CDR3 in full is CSARADVGQAHGYTF.

Notes on this clone: The read is 3 residues too short to cover the CDR3 end, so that end is filled in from the germline J gene. This sequence joins TRBV18 and TRBJ1-2, with TRBD1 matching over 9 bases. The CDR3 extends over 13 amino acids. Per the germline V gene, CDR1 is KGHSH and CDR2 is LQKENI. This CDR3 is CASSPGTGYDYTF. Partial CDR3 DNA: TGTGCCAGCTCACCTGGGACAGGGTACGAC.

Remarks on this clone: The read stops 3 residues short of the end of the CDR3; the missing end is completed from the germline J gene. The genes are TRBV19 and TRBJ2-1; 8 nucleotides match TRBD1. Germline V gives CDR1 LNHDA, CDR2 SQIVND (reference sequence). The ends lost 6 bases at V and 8 bases at J; junction bases unmatched: 12. The CDR3 loop spans 15 amino acids. The sequenced part of the CDR3 DNA is TGTGCCAGTAGGACAGGGCAGGGGGCCAGAGATGAG. It encodes CASRTGQGARDE. The full CDR3 reads CASRTGQGARDEQFF.

For this clone: The read halts 3 residues ahead of the CDR3 end, with the missing end drawn from the germline J gene. The chain links TRBV19 to TRBJ2-2; weak D call: TRBD2 (5 bases). V was shortened by 7 bases and J by 5 bases, with 8 bases between the two germline ends. Germline values: CDR1 LNHDA, CDR2 SQIVND (reference sequence). The length of the CDR3 is 12 residues. The sequenced part of the CDR3 DNA is TGTGCCAGTACCACGGGGACCGGGGAG. Translated, it gives CASTTGTGE. The whole CDR3 sequence is CASTTGTGELFF. The whole variable domain, remainder taken from reference TRBV19 and TRBJ2-2, is DGGITQSPKYLFRKEGQNVTLSCEQNLNHDAMYWYRQDPGQGLRLIYYSQIVNDFQKGDIAEGYSVSREKKESFPLTVTSAQKNPTAFYLCASTTGTGELFFGEGSRLTVL.

On this clone itself: The sequence runs out 3 residues before the end of the CDR3; the remainder is reconstructed from the germline J gene. The chain uses TRBV20-1 and TRBJ2-1; 7 bases agree with TRBD2. The CDR3 extends over 16 amino acids. The V gene end was trimmed by 3 bases and the J gene end by 2 bases; junction bases not matched to a gene: 10. The germline V gene has CDR1 DFQATT and CDR2 SNEGSKA (reference sequence). CDR3 sequence: CSARDLAAITYNEQFF. The CDR3 DNA, read in part, is TGCAGTGCTAGGGATCTAGCGGCAATTACCTACAATGAG.

Remarks on this clone: Sequencing ends 3 residues short of the CDR3 end; the germline J gene provides the rest. The J gene is TRBJ2-7, the V gene TRBV19; 8 positions agree with TRBD1. This CDR3 contains 14 residues. The germline V gene encodes CDR1 LNHDA and CDR2 SQIVND (reference sequence). The junction had 3 bases not matched to a gene; V was cut back by 3 bases and J by 2 bases. The CDR3 DNA, read in part, is TGTGCCAGTAGTATCCAGGGGGCTGCCTACGAG. Its translation: CASSIQGAAYE. The complete CDR3 protein is CASSIQGAAYEQYF.

The CDR3: CASSTDGYTEAFF. The CDR3 bases that were read are TGTGCCAGCAGTACTGACGGGTACACTGAA. The chain carries TRBV11-2 and TRBJ1-1; D not resolved. Coverage ceases 3 residues before the CDR3 finishes, and the germline J gene fills in the end. V was cut by 6 bases and J by 3 bases, with 11 bases left in between. The CDR3 has 13 amino acids. Germline values: CDR1 SGHAT, CDR2 FQNNGV.

Worth noting for this clone: Read data end 3 residues before the CDR3 end; the end is taken from the germline J gene. The V and J genes are TRBV18 and TRBJ2-5; D perhaps matches TRBD2 (6 bases). The CDR3 totals 15 residues. Between the trimmed V and J ends, which lost 2 bases and 2 bases, there was a span of 12 bases. CDR1 is KGHSH and CDR2 is LQKENI in the germline V gene. The CDR3 region is CASSPSAGLQETQYF. CDR3 DNA, as far as it was read: TGTGCCAGCTCACCATCAGCGGGCCTACAAGAGACC. Looking up the rest from reference TRBV18 and TRBJ2-5 gives the full variable domain: NAGVMQNPRHLVRRRGQEARLRCSPMKGHSHVYWYRQLPEEGLKFMVYLQKENIIDESGMPKERFSAEFPKEGPSILRIQQVVRGDSAAYFCASSPSAGLQETQYFGPGTRLLVL.

CDR3 in amino acids: CASSSTGGDYTF. The part of the CDR3 DNA that was read is TGTGCCAGCTCATCCACAGGGGGCGAC. V gene TRBV18 combines with J gene TRBJ1-2; TRBD1 matches 9 bases. The sequenced fragment ends 3 residues before the CDR3 boundary, so the rest is inferred from the germline J gene. CDR3 length: 12 residues. Germline loops: CDR1 KGHSH, CDR2 LQKENI.